This T cell receptor (beta chain) came from a study of vaccination and CD4 T cells after COVID-19 (dated by TCRdb to 2021 to 2024). In the study overall: Convalescent patients had a positive SARS-CoV-2 result on nasal swab PCR, and of these patients, about ten had mild disease and one had severe disease. The convalescent cohort comprised six males and four females, including two Hispanic individuals, seven Caucasians, two Asians and one multiracial person. Participants got two doses of the Pfizer-BioNTech BNT162b2 vaccine (n=8) or two doses of the Moderna mRNA-1273 vaccine (n=2). Post-COVID blood samples from convalescent patients were collected a median of about 110 days after diagnosis, with a range of about 35 to 180 days. Post-vaccine blood samples were taken a median of around 70 days after the second vaccine dose, with a range of roughly 14 to 241 days. Overlapping spike peptide pools from SARS-CoV-2 and from the common cold coronaviruses HCoV-NL63, HCoV-OC43 and HCoV-229E were used as culture stimuli. Control cultures received a CEFX viral epitope pool as the positive control, an HIV-1 Nef peptide pool as the negative control, or no peptide. The spike-specific CD4+ TCR repertoire was compared before and after mRNA vaccination in over nine COVID-19 convalescent patients and a handful of infection-naive healthy vaccine recipients.

This specimen's treatment or condition label, interpreted: approximately 9-day PBMC culture with coronavirus spike peptide pools or control peptides (ViraFEST assay). The study used the ViraFEST assay, which expanded antigen-specific T cells with peptide pools and then identified expanded clonotypes by TCR sequencing. The positive SARS-CoV-2 PCR tests of the convalescent patients were dated from March to December 2020, before the Alpha, Beta and Delta variants emerged in the United States. PBMCs were cultured at around 2 million per well in IMDM supplemented with 5% human AB serum and around 10 IU/ml IL-2, with roughly 9.5 ug/ml peptide pools added. Half of the culture medium was replaced with fresh IL-2-containing medium on days 3 and 7. After 10 days of culture, CD4+ T cells were isolated by negative selection using the EasySep CD4+ T cell isolation kit. Ficoll-Paque Plus gradient centrifugation was used to isolate PBMCs from whole blood, and the isolated PBMCs were then either used fresh or cryopreserved at -140C. Culture conditions were generally each tested in triplicate wells.

Receptors were amplified or captured by PCR. DNA from cultured CD4+ T cells was subjected to TCR sequencing with the Oncomine TCR Beta short-read assay at the Johns Hopkins FTIC core. The QIAamp micro DNA kit was used to extract genomic DNA from the cultured CD4+ T cells. Oncomine TCR Beta libraries made from cultured CD4+ T cells were pooled using unique dual indexes and sequenced on an Illumina iSeq 100. The study's own analysis went as follows. Non-productive sequences were removed, and CDR3s that did not start with C, did not end with F or W, or were shorter than 7 amino acids were discarded. Antigen-specific clonotypes were identified using the MANAFEST web application through comparison of peptide-stimulated wells with reference and other culture wells. An FDR below 0.05, an odds ratio above 5, and a productive frequency above 0.1% in at least two of three replicate wells were required for clones to be considered positive. Cross-reactive clonotypes were defined as significantly expanded in both SARS-CoV-2 spike wells and at least one common cold coronavirus spike condition. CDR3 homology was assessed with Levenshtein distances (stringdist) and unrooted phylogenetic trees (ape) in R version 3.6.1. TCRdb reran the public reads through fastp at Q25 and MiXCR, keeping productive beta chains. Identical CDR3 proteins give one entry, which carries the most common genes and DNA. The V and J calls were determined by TCRdb, not by the authors. The sample records about 20,000 distinct CDR3 sequences, less than 85% of which are singletons. Jointly, the top ten make up 4.5% to 7% of the sample.

Study-level results and caveats: Among the post-vaccine SARS-CoV-2-reactive clones in convalescent patients, a median approximately 90% showed up only after vaccination, which suggests vaccine-specific priming. Only a relatively small number of convalescent patients were included in the study, and early timepoints following natural infection were not analyzed. Of the vaccine-specific clones in convalescent patients, 304 of 307, or nearly all, reacted only to SARS-CoV-2 spike and did not cross-react with common cold coronaviruses. An increase in the median number of SARS-CoV-2-reactive clonotypes from 21 after infection to approximately 41 after vaccination was observed, but the change was not found to be significant.

As regards this clonotype: The specificity of this receptor is unknown. Within one base of it there is no much larger clone, and no base qualities were kept.

Compared with germline, V lacks 5 bases and J lacks 6 bases; bases without a gene match: 11. Looking up the germline V gene yields CDR1 MDHEN and CDR2 SYDVKM. The CDR3 numbers 16 residues from cysteine through phenylalanine. Only CDR3 DNA remains: 48 bases, in frame from the first base. Sequenced sample: CD4+ T cells from blood, cultured in vitro. This chain is built from TRBV28 and TRBJ2-2, with 8 bases in between that match TRBD1. The receptor comes from a human donor who had recovered from COVID-19. CDR3 loop: CASSKRPSTGAGELFF. The DNA sequence is given as TGTGCCAGCAGTAAACGGCCCTCGACAGGGGCCGGGGAGCTGTTTTTT.